This passage covers 15 T cell receptor beta chains from one sample sequenced in a study of PD-L1 blockade in urothelial cancer (dated 2017 in TCRdb). Libraries were made using the immunoSEQ multiplex PCR assay. Imported from immuneACCESS, the table was reduced by TCRdb to in-frame sequences with V and J called. These copies leave out some clones; in studies compared against another copy, an unresolved V gene accounts for under half, and the cause of the remainder is not known. This sample is represented by 30,000 to 45,000 clones; 90% of them were singletons. The ten largest clones represent approximately 8% of the sample. The source material was PBMCs, sampled around atezolizumab (anti-PD-L1) treatment. These receptor sequences come from a man between 65 and 85 years old with urothelial cancer.

This clone was seen once. This chain links TRBV28 with TRBJ2-7, with 12 bases aligning to TRBD2. CDR3 length equals 15 residues. The V gene's germline CDR1 is MDHEN and CDR2 SYDVKM. Germline trimming cut 6 bases from V and 3 bases from J; bases unmatched to any gene: 6. The CDR3: CASSPGLAGIYEQYF. As DNA, the CDR3 is TGTGCCAGCAGCCCTGGACTAGCGGGAATCTACGAGCAGTACTTC.

The chain couples TRBV27 to TRBJ2-1, with D tentatively TRBD2 (6 bases). Trimming removed 5 bases from V and 7 bases from J, with 21 bases in between. Germline assignment: CDR1 MNHEY and CDR2 SMNVEV (reference sequence). This CDR3 region has 16 residues. DNA of the CDR3: TGTGCCAGCAGTCCGATACTAGCCCCAACGAAGAATGAGCAGTTCTTC. It translates to CASSPILAPTKNEQFF.

V and J are TRBV2 and TRBJ2-7; 8 bases align to TRBD2. The CDR3 loop spans 18 amino acids. V was clipped by 4 bases and J by 0 bases; unmatched bases: 14. The germline CDR1 and CDR2 sequences are SNHLY and FYNNEI. In DNA form, the CDR3 reads TGTGCCAGCAGTGTTCCGCAGGTTGGAGCGGGGGTCTCCTACGAGCAGTACTTC. Translating it yields CASSVPQVGAGVSYEQYF.

The chain uses TRBV2 and TRBJ2-7; D remains unclear. Looked up from germline, CDR1 is SNHLY and CDR2 is FYNNEI. Trimming took 8 bases from V and 6 from J, leaving 17 bases between them. The CDR3 spans 13 residues. CDR3 region: CASGSINFAEQYF. The CDR3 nucleotides read TGTGCCAGCGGCTCCATTAATTTTGCCGAGCAGTACTTC.

This clone was recorded once. The rearrangement links TRBV5-1 to TRBJ2-4; 7 nucleotides match TRBD2. The CDR3 totals 13 residues. Unmatched junction bases numbered 7, after V lost 4 bases and J lost 9 bases. Looked up from germline, CDR1 is SGHRS and CDR2 is YFSETQ. The CDR3 reads CASSLRTGGIQYF. The CDR3 coding sequence is TGCGCCAGCAGCCTTCGGACGGGGGGCATTCAGTACTTC.

This clone was observed once. V gene TRBV6-6 combines with J gene TRBJ1-2; D uncertain. Germline loops: CDR1 MNHNY, CDR2 SVGAGI (reference sequence). The CDR3 sequence is 12 residues long. CDR3 region: CAIQLPNYGYTF. The CDR3 DNA sequence: TGTGCTATACAGCTACCTAACTATGGCTACACCTTC.

J is TRBJ1-1 and V is TRBV2; 7 bases match TRBD1. CDR1 and CDR2 from the germline V gene are SNHLY and FYNNEI. The CDR3 is 16 residues long. V gave up 6 bases and J gave up 1 base; unmatched junction bases: 11. CDR3 residues: CASSLYMTGQNTEAFF. The DNA for the CDR3 is TGTGCCAGCAGCCTATATATGACAGGGCAGAACACTGAAGCTTTCTTT.

V usage is TRBV7-7 and J usage is TRBJ2-1, with D possibly matching TRBD2 (5 bases). This CDR3 region has 15 residues. V was shortened by 0 bases and J by 2 bases, with 8 bases between the two germline ends. Germline lookup yields CDR1 SSHAT and CDR2 FNYEAQ (reference sequence). CDR3 coding DNA: TGTGCCAGCAGCTTAGCACTAGGTGCCTACAATGAGCAGTTCTTC. Protein sequence: CASSLALGAYNEQFF.

The V call is TRBV15, the J call TRBJ2-3, with TRBD2 matching 13 bases. CDR3 length: 19 residues. Looked up from germline, CDR1 is LNHNV and CDR2 is YYDKDF (reference sequence). Unmatched junction bases numbered 11, after V lost 3 bases and J lost 2 bases. DNA for the CDR3: TGTGCCACCAGCAGCTGGAGCTGGACTAGCGGGAGTGACACAGATACGCAGTATTTT. It specifies CATSSWSWTSGSDTDTQYF.

This clone rates as medium-sized. The chain combines TRBV10-2 with TRBJ2-1, with 14 bases lining up with TRBD2. This CDR3 has 17 residues. Unmatched junction bases numbered 4, after V lost 6 bases and J lost 0 bases. The germline gives CDR1 WSHSY, CDR2 SAAADI. In nucleotides, the CDR3 is TGCGCCAGCAGACAAGGGACTAGCGGGAGCTCCTACAATGAGCAGTTCTTC. Encoded protein: CASRQGTSGSSYNEQFF.

The V call is TRBV29-1, the J call TRBJ2-7, with 9 bases identical to TRBD1. Germline values: CDR1 SQVTM, CDR2 ANQGSEA. The CDR3 covers 12 residues. V trimming: 5 bases; J trimming: 7 bases; junction bases outside the gene matches: 6. The CDR3 DNA follows: TGCAGCGTTAAACTGACAGGGGGAGAGCAGTACTTC. Protein sequence: CSVKLTGGEQYF.

The CDR3 coding sequence is TGTGCCAGCAGCGTAACATGGACAGATACGCAGTATTTT. Amino acids: CASSVTWTDTQYF. The chain has TRBV9 and TRBJ2-3, with D uncertain. V was cut by 1 base and J by 3 bases, with 6 bases left in between. Germline-derived CDR1 and CDR2 are SGDLS and YYNGEE. This CDR3 is 13 amino acids long. The whole variable domain, filled in from reference TRBV9 and TRBJ2-3, reads DSGVTQTPKHLITATGQRVTLRCSPRSGDLSVYWYQQSLDQGLQFLIQYYNGEERAKGNILERFSAQQFPDLHSELNLSSLELGDSALYFCASSVTWTDTQYFGPGTRLTVL.

The chain uses TRBV6-4 and TRBJ2-1; TRBD2 agrees at 15 bases. Germline V CDR1 and CDR2: MRHNA, SNTAGT. The CDR3 loop spans 18 amino acids. V was clipped by 5 bases and J by 0 bases; unmatched bases: 5. The CDR3 DNA reads as TGTGCCAGCAGTTCCGGGACTAGCGGGAGGAGCTCCTACAATGAGCAGTTCTTC. Encoded protein: CASSSGTSGRSSYNEQFF.

The chain carries TRBV28 and TRBJ1-5, with TRBD1 matching over 9 bases. There are 15 residues in the CDR3. V trimming: 6 bases; J trimming: 7 bases; junction bases outside the gene matches: 10. From germline, CDR1 is MDHEN and CDR2 SYDVKM. The CDR3 DNA reads as TGTGCCAGCAGCATGGACAGGGGACTTCGGCAGCCCCAGCATTTT. This sequence encodes CASSMDRGLRQPQHF.

This clone was seen a few times. The chain couples TRBV28 to TRBJ1-3, with 10 positions matching TRBD1. Germline CDR1 reads MDHEN; CDR2 reads SYDVKM. The CDR3 runs to 17 residues. The V segment lost 5 bases and the J segment 2 bases; nucleotides outside the gene matches: 9. CDR3 residues: CASSRRLGQGTGNTIYF. The CDR3 DNA reads as TGTGCCAGCAGTAGAAGGCTGGGACAGGGGACTGGAAACACCATATATTTT.